The present T cell receptor (beta chain) was sequenced within a study of OX40 agonist ivuxolimab in advanced cancers. Overall study: Aged about 23 to 90 with a mean of around 60 years, they were almost 85% male. It was permissible to have had prior anti-PD-1, anti-PD-L1 or anti-CTLA-4 therapy, and around 40% had some.

The protocol was immunoSEQ multiplex PCR, while the TCRdb copy is restricted to in-frame clones and leaves out a portion. Of 55,000 to 80,000 clones listed, 84% are singletons. In the case of this clone: Its antigen remains unidentified.

The investigators sampled blood at baseline, at cycle 4 day 1, and at cycle 7 day 1. Study-level results: Doses of 0.1 to 3.0 mg/kg were accompanied by clonal expansion of CD4+ and CD8+ blood T cells by week 6.

From germline, CDR1 is SGHAT and CDR2 FQDESV (reference sequence). This CDR3 contains 15 residues. The chain carries TRBV11-1 and TRBJ2-5; D is unclear. The J call may be in error: the DNA end matches TRBJ2-7 better. Sequences were derived from CD4+ or CD8+ T cells sorted from blood, sampled in a trial of the OX40 agonist ivuxolimab. This receptor was taken from an adult with an advanced solid tumor such as melanoma, head and neck, liver or kidney cancer. CDR3: CASRPRAASFYEQYF. The CDR3, as DNA: TGTGCCAGCAGACCTCGGGCGGCCTCTTTCTACGAGCAGTACTTC.